This T cell receptor (beta chain) was identified in a study of Ad26.COV2.S vaccination and SARS-CoV-2 variants. Study conclusions and caveats: Analyses that measured TCR breadth and depth may have underestimated total T cell responses.

In the case of this clone: The antigen is undetermined.

Treatment specified: 15 to 20 received Ad26.COV2.S at low or high dose, single or two shots; about 5 received placebo; per-sample allocation not given. At day 63 after the first vaccine or placebo injection, samples were drawn. TCRdb's table, derived via immunoSEQ multiplex PCR, lists solely in-frame clones and lacks some. The sample carries 500,000 or so clones, around 88% recorded once. Looked up from germline, CDR1 is SEHNR and CDR2 is FQNEAQ (reference sequence). V shed 5 bases and J shed 6 bases, with 11 bases lying between them. The length of the CDR3 is 12 residues. The sequenced sample was peripheral blood, obtained in a trial of Ad26.COV2.S vaccine versus placebo. The receptor comes from a person between 18 and 59 years old who received the Ad26.COV2.S COVID-19 vaccine or a placebo. The chain joins TRBV7-9 to TRBJ2-7, with D tentatively TRBD2 (5 bases). CDR3 nucleotides: TGTGCCAGCAGCCCGGGGATACGCGAGCAGTACTTC. Its translation is CASSPGIREQYF. Supplemented by reference TRBV7-9 and TRBJ2-7, the full variable domain reads DTGVSQNPRHKITKRGQNVTFRCDPISEHNRLYWYRQTLGQGPEFLTYFQNEAQLEKSRLLSDRFSAERPKGSFSTLEIQRTEQGDSAMYLCASSPGIREQYFGPGTRLTVT.